The 14 T cell receptor beta chains below come from one sample, sequenced in a study of T cell repertoires in cytomegalovirus infection. A single record per CDR3 protein comes from TCRdb applying MiXCR to the reads. The data hold 250,000 or so distinct CDR3 sequences, with over 15% observed a single time. Sequencing was done on a sample of CD8+ T cells from PBMCs. The source of these receptors is a human donor in good health (CMV status not recorded). Some clones in this sample may be carry-over from other donors' samples.

The chain uses TRBV7-9 and TRBJ2-5; D is ambiguous. The germline V and J ends were trimmed by 0 bases and 4 bases, with 9 bases remaining between them. Per the germline V gene, CDR1 is SEHNR and CDR2 is FQNEAQ (reference sequence). The length of the CDR3 is 14 residues. The CDR3 sequence: CASSLAGMVETQYF. The CDR3 nucleotides are TGTGCCAGCAGCTTAGCGGGGATGGTAGAGACCCAGTACTTC.

The chain joins TRBV5-6 to TRBJ2-3; 7 nucleotides match TRBD1. The V segment lost 2 bases and the J segment 2 bases; nucleotides outside the gene matches: 5. This CDR3 contains 15 residues. Germline-derived CDR1 and CDR2 are SGHDT and YYEEEE. The CDR3 sequence: CASSFLTGTTDTQYF. In DNA form, the CDR3 reads TGTGCCAGCAGCTTTTTGACAGGGACCACAGATACGCAGTATTTT.

This clonotype occurred many times. The chain couples TRBV7-2 to TRBJ1-1; D is possibly TRBD1 (5 bases). Germline V CDR1 and CDR2: SGHTA, FQGNSA. The CDR3 totals 16 residues. Trimming removed 5 bases at V and 4 bases at J, with 20 bases between. This chain's CDR3 is CASSTTLGLTSTEAFF. DNA of the CDR3: TGTGCCAGCAGCACGACCCTGGGGCTGACGAGCACTGAAGCTTTCTTT.

This clonotype was detected many times. The V call is TRBV7-2, the J call TRBJ1-6; D is unclear. The ends were cut back, 2 bases at V and 0 bases at J, with 8 bases in the middle. CDR1 and CDR2 from the germline V gene are SGHTA and FQGNSA. This CDR3 contains 16 residues. This CDR3 is CASSLIQSSYNSPLHF. DNA for the CDR3: TGTGCCAGCAGCTTAATACAGAGCTCCTATAATTCACCCCTCCACTTT.

V gene TRBV5-6 combines with J gene TRBJ2-3; D perhaps matches TRBD2 (7 bases). Germline V gene sequence: CDR1 SGHDT, CDR2 YYEEEE. This CDR3 comprises 16 residues. V was shortened by 0 bases and J by 3 bases, with 14 bases between the two germline ends. The CDR3 here is CASSLGGGASTDTQYF. CDR3 nucleotide sequence: TGTGCCAGCAGCTTGGGTGGGGGGGCCTCGACAGATACGCAGTATTTT.

This rearrangement joins TRBV4-1 to TRBJ1-1; the match to TRBD1 covers 7 bases. The CDR3 consists of 17 residues. CDR1 is MGHRA, CDR2 YSYEKL, per germline. V lost 4 bases, J lost 6 bases, and 17 bases stayed unmatched. The CDR3 DNA sequence: TGCGCCAGCAGCCCAAGAGGTAGTGGGAGGGGGCTGGCTGAAGCTTTCTTT. This codes for CASSPRGSGRGLAEAFF.

This clonotype was counted between two and nine times. The chain recombines TRBV24-1 with TRBJ1-1; D is ambiguous. Germline lookup yields CDR1 KGHDR and CDR2 SFDVKD. The CDR3 is made up of 12 amino acids. With 3 bases removed from V and 3 bases from J, the gap between germline ends came to 4 bases. CDR3 nucleotides: TGTGCCACCAGTGATCGGGACACTGAAGCTTTCTTT. This translates into CATSDRDTEAFF.

This clonotype was counted ten times or more. The V gene is TRBV6-1, the J gene TRBJ2-2, with 12 bases fitting TRBD2. The CDR3 has 16 residues. Germline V gives CDR1 MNHNS, CDR2 SASEGT. V lost 6 bases, J lost 4 bases, and 6 bases stayed unmatched. CDR3 in amino acids: CASSPGLAGSTGELFF. The CDR3 DNA sequence: TGTGCCAGCAGCCCCGGACTAGCGGGGAGCACCGGGGAGCTGTTTTTT.

This clonotype appeared many times. The rearrangement links TRBV12-3 or TRBV12-4 to TRBJ1-1; unclear D gene. Trimming pared 4 bases from V and 1 base from J, leaving 13 bases between. The CDR3 has 15 amino acids. The CDR3 loop is CASSSTRRGNTEAFF. CDR3 coding DNA: TGTGCCAGCAGTTCCACCAGGCGAGGGAACACTGAAGCTTTCTTT.

For this clonotype: This may come from a read error, since a much larger clone is one base off. Because the CDR3 is missing its conserved closing phenylalanine or tryptophan, this is likely a read error. V and J are TRBV10-3 and TRBJ2-1; the D is unclear. The CDR3 is 14 residues long. Trimming pared 1 base from V and 8 bases from J, leaving 12 bases between. The germline gives CDR1 ENHRY, CDR2 SYGVKD. In nucleotides, the CDR3 is TGTGCCATCAGTGAGTTAGACCGGCCGGATGAGCAGTTCCTC. It codes for CAISELDRPDEQFL.

The rearrangement joins TRBV4-1 to TRBJ2-1, with 8 bases matching TRBD1. CDR3 length: 15 amino acids. V lost 4 bases and J lost 6; bases outside the gene matches: 8. Germline assignment: CDR1 MGHRA and CDR2 YSYEKL. CDR3 DNA sequence: TGCGCCAGCAGCCCCCGGACAGGGCTTGGCAATGAGCAGTTCTTC. Translating it yields CASSPRTGLGNEQFF.

This clonotype was observed at least ten times. The chain carries TRBV7-8 and TRBJ2-5, with D hard to call. Per germline, CDR1 SGHVS and CDR2 FQNEAQ. V was trimmed by 4 bases and J by 1 base, leaving 28 bases between them. The CDR3 is 20 amino acids. The CDR3 DNA reads as TGTGCCAGCAGCTCAGCCTATGTGGGTATCGTCGAACCTTCCCAAGAGACCCAGTACTTC. As protein: CASSSAYVGIVEPSQETQYF.

This clonotype has ten or more counts. The rearrangement links TRBV7-9 to TRBJ1-4; D ambiguous. The CDR3 length is 14 residues. Deletions cut 11 bases from V and 0 bases from J, with 13 bases between. Germline CDR1 and CDR2: SEHNR and FQNEAQ (reference sequence). In nucleotides, the CDR3 is TGTGCCTCCCAGCGGGGTGCAACTAATGAAAAACTGTTTTTT. It yields the protein CASQRGATNEKLFF.

In this sample, this clonotype turned up a few times. V and J are TRBV29-1 and TRBJ1-1; weak D call: TRBD1 (5 bases). The V end was cut by 7 bases, the J end by 1 base, with 7 bases between. The CDR3 is made up of 11 amino acids. Germline CDR1 is SQVTM and CDR2 is ANQGSEA. The CDR3 here is CSGRGNTEAFF. In nucleotides, the CDR3 is TGCAGCGGGAGGGGGAACACTGAAGCTTTCTTT.